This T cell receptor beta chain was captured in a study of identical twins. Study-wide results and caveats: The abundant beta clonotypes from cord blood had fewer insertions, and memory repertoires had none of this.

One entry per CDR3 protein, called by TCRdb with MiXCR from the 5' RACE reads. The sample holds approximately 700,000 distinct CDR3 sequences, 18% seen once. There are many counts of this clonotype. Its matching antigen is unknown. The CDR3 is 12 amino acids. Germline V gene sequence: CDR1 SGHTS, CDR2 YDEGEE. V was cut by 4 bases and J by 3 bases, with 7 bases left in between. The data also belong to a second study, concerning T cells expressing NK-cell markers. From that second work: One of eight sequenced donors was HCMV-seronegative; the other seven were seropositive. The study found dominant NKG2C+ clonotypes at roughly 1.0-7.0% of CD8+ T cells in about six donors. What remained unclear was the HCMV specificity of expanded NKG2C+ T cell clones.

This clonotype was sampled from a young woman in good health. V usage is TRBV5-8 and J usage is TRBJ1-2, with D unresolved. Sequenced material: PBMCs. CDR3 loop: CASSRADYGYTF. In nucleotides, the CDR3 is TGTGCCAGCAGCAGGGCGGACTATGGCTACACCTTC.